The rows below give T cell receptor beta chains drawn from one sample of a study of identical twins. MiXCR, run by TCRdb on the 5' RACE reads, gives a single entry per CDR3 protein. The profile shows some 250,000 distinct CDR3 sequences, 6.5% of them singletons. The same data also went into a second study, on T cells expressing NK-cell markers.

Sequences were obtained from CD8+ T cells sorted from blood. All receptors come from a woman in her late teens or twenties in good health. Each CDR3 is given with its conserved first and last residue. The D gene is left open where the match is weak. Part of the rows lack a size; the others show once, few, many or a class for expanded clones.

d_gene	v_gene	abundance	j_gene	CDR3nt	CDR3aa
-	TRBV20-1	-	TRBJ1-2	TGCAGTGCTAGTCCAGGCTACACCTTC	CSASPGYTF
-	TRBV3-1	few	TRBJ2-3	TGTGCCAGCAGCCCCGGAGGGCCAGACACTAGCACAGATACGCAGTATTTT	CASSPGGPDTSTDTQYF
-	TRBV6-5	few	TRBJ2-2	TGTGCCAGCAGTTACTCGATCCGTACCACCGGGGAGCTGTTTTTT	CASSYSIRTTGELFF
TRBD1	TRBV9	-	TRBJ2-6	TGTGCCAGCAGCGATCCAAGACAGGGTGTTTCTGGGGCCAACGTCCTGACTTTC	CASSDPRQGVSGANVLTF
-	TRBV12-3/TRBV12-4	many	TRBJ2-7	TGTGCCAGCAGGTATGACGGTACGCAGTACTTC	CASRYDGTQYF
TRBD1	TRBV7-9	few	TRBJ2-1	TGTGCCAGCAGCTCACCAGGGGGCGTCGGCAACAATGAGCAGTTCTTC	CASSSPGGVGNNEQFF
-	TRBV6-2/TRBV6-3	few	TRBJ2-1	TGTGCCAGCAGTTGGTCGGTGTACAATGAGCAGTTCTTC	CASSWSVYNEQFF
TRBD1	TRBV6-1	-	TRBJ2-6	TGTGCCAGCAGTCCACAGGGGGCTGGGGCCAACGTCCTGACTTTC	CASSPQGAGANVLTF
-	TRBV7-9	many	TRBJ2-2	TGTGCCAGCAGCCCCCCGGTGGCGAACACCGGGGAGCTGTTTTTT	CASSPPVANTGELFF
TRBD2	TRBV10-1	-	TRBJ2-7	TGCGCCAGCAGTGAGACCATTATTAGCGGGAGGTACTTC	CASSETIISGRYF
-	TRBV11-2	-	TRBJ2-1	TGTGCCAGCAGCTGGGCTTTTGGGGGGGCCGGCGATGAGCAGTTCTTC	CASSWAFGGAGDEQFF
-	TRBV10-3	-	TRBJ2-2	TGTGCCACTGGGGGCACCGGGGAGCTGTTTTTT	CATGGTGELFF
TRBD2	TRBV7-8	many	TRBJ2-5	TGTGCCAGTACCCCCGGGGGCGGGGGGGCCTCCGGGGAGACCCAGTACTTC	CASTPGGGGASGETQYF
TRBD2	TRBV20-1	few	TRBJ2-7	TGCAGTGCTAGCGGTAGGGATGGCGGGGGGGTAAACTCCTACGAGCAGTACTTC	CSASGRDGGGVNSYEQYF
-	TRBV20-1	few	TRBJ1-4	TGCAGTGCCACCACAGTGGAACCGTTCGGAAAACTGTTTTTT	CSATTVEPFGKLFF
-	TRBV6-5	few	TRBJ1-6	TGTGCCAGCAGTTCTGGTAGCTCCTATAATTCACCCCTCCACTTT	CASSSGSSYNSPLHF
-	TRBV6-2/TRBV6-3	-	TRBJ2-7	TGTGCCAGCAGCTACCGGGACGTCGCCCTCGAGCAGTACTTC	CASSYRDVALEQYF
-	TRBV12-3/TRBV12-4	many	TRBJ2-7	TGTGCCAGCAGTTGGCGGGGTAGGTTCTACGAGCAGTACTTC	CASSWRGRFYEQYF
TRBD1	TRBV20-1	-	TRBJ1-3	TGCAGTGCTAGGGACGGGACAGGCCCCTCTGGAAACACCATATATTTT	CSARDGTGPSGNTIYF
TRBD1	TRBV6-1	many	TRBJ2-7	TGTGCCAGCAGTGTGGACAGGCCCTACGAGCAGTACTTC	CASSVDRPYEQYF
TRBD2	TRBV18	-	TRBJ2-1	TGTGCCAGCTCAACGCCGGGACTAGCGGGAGTATACAATGAGCAGTTCTTC	CASSTPGLAGVYNEQFF
-	TRBV7-7	-	TRBJ2-5	TGTGCCAGCAGCACCCGGGACAGCGGGGAGACCCAGTACTTC	CASSTRDSGETQYF
-	TRBV5-1	many	TRBJ1-2	TGCGCCAGCAGCCCGGCGGGGGGCTATGGCTACACCTTC	CASSPAGGYGYTF
TRBD2	TRBV7-2	-	TRBJ2-1	TGTGCCAGCAGCTTATTTAGAGCGGGAGGAAATGAGCAGTTCTTC	CASSLFRAGGNEQFF
-	TRBV30	few	TRBJ1-2	TGTGCCTGGAGGAAGCAGGGGAATCCCTATGGCTACACCTTC	CAWRKQGNPYGYTF
-	TRBV12-3/TRBV12-4	many	TRBJ2-7	TGTGCCAGCAGTTGGGCTGAAAAAGGGTACGAGCAGTACTTC	CASSWAEKGYEQYF
-	TRBV6-1	many	TRBJ2-3	TGTGCCAGCGTAGGGGCTCCCCAAGCTACGCAGTATTTT	CASVGAPQATQYF
TRBD2	TRBV27	-	TRBJ2-1	TGTGCCAGCAGCTTCCATAGCGGGACTGGGAAAAATGAGCAGTTCTTC	CASSFHSGTGKNEQFF